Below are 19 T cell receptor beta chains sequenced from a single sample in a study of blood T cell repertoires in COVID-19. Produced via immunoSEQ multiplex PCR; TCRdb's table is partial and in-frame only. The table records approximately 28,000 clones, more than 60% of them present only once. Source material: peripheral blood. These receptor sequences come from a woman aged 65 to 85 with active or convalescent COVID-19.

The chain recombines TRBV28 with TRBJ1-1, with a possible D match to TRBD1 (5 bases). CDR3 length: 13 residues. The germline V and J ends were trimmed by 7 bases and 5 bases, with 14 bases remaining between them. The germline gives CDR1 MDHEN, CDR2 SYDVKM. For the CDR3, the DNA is TGTGCCAGCATTTCCCGACAGAGGACTGAAGCTTTCTTT. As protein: CASISRQRTEAFF.

The CDR3 reads CASGLVRSRTGVEQYF. CDR3 bases: TGTGCTAGTGGTTTGGTACGATCCCGGACAGGGGTCGAGCAGTACTTC. The chain joins TRBV12-5 to TRBJ2-7; TRBD1 matches at 9 bases. With V trimmed by 0 bases and J by 6 bases, 9 bases remained unmatched. Looked up from germline, CDR1 is LGHNT and CDR2 is FRNRAP. The CDR3 sequence is 16 residues long.

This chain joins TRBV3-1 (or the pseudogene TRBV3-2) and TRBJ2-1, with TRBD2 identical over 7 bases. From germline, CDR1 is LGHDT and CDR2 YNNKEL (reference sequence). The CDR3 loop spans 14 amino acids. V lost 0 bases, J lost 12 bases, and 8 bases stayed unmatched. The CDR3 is CASSQDRGWGGQFF. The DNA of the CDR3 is TGTGCCAGCAGCCAAGATAGGGGCTGGGGGGGGCAGTTCTTC.

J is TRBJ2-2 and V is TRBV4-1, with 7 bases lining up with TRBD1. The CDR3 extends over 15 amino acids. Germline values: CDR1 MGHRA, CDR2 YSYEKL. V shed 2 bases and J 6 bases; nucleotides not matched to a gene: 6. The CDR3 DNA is TGCGCCAGCAGCCAACCCGACAGGGCCGCCGGGGAGCTGTTTTTT. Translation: CASSQPDRAAGELFF.

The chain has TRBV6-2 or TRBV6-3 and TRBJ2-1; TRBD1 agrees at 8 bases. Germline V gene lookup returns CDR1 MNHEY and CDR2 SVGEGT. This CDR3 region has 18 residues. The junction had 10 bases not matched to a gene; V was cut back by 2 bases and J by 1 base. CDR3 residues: CASSYDIRDRTSYNEQFF. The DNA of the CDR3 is TGTGCCAGCAGTTACGACATCCGGGACAGGACTTCCTACAATGAGCAGTTCTTC.

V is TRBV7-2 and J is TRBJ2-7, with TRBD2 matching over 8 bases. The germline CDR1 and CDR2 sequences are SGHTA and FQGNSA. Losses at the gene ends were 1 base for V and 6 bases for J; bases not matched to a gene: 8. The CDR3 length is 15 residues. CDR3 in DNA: TGTGCCAGCAGCTTAGTCGGCCAGCGGGGGAGCGAGCAGTACTTC. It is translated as CASSLVGQRGSEQYF.

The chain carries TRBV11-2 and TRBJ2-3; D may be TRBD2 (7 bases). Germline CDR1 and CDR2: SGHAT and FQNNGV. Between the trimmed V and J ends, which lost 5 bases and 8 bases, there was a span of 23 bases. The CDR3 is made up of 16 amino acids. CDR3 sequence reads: CASSPRAGAHQVTQYF. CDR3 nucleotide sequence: TGTGCCAGCAGCCCCAGGGCGGGGGCGCATCAAGTTACGCAGTATTTT. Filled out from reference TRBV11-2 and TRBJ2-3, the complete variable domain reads EAGVAQSPRYKIIEKRQSVAFWCNPISGHATLYWYQQILGQGPKLLIQFQNNGVVDDSQLPKDRFSAERLKGVDSTLKIQPAKLEDSAVYLCASSPRAGAHQVTQYFGPGTRLTVL.

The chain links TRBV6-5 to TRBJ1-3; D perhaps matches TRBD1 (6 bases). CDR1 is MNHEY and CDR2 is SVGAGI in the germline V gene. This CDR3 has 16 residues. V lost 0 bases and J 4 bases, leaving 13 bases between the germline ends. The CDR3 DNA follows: TGTGCCAGCAGTTACTCGTTCACAGGGCTAGGAAACACCATATATTTT. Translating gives CASSYSFTGLGNTIYF.

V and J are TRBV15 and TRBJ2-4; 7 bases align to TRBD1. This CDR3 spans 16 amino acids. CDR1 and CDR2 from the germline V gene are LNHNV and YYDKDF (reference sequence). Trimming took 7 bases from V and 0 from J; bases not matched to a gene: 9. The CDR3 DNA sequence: TGTGCCACCAAATCAGACAGGGCGCTAGCCAAAAACATTCAGTACTTC. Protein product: CATKSDRALAKNIQYF.

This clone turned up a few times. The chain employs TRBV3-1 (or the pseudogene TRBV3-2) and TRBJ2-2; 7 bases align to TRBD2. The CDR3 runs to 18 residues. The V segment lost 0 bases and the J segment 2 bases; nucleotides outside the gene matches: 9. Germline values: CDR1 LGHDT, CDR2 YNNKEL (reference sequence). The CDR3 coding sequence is TGTGCCAGCAGCCAAGATCCGAGTTGGGGGGGAAACACCGGGGAGCTGTTTTTT. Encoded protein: CASSQDPSWGGNTGELFF.

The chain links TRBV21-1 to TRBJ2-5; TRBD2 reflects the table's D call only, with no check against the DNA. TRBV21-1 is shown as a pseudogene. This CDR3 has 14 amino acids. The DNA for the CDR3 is TGTGCCAGCAGCAATACTGAGGGCCAAGAGACCCAGTACTTC. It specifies CASSNTEGQETQYF.

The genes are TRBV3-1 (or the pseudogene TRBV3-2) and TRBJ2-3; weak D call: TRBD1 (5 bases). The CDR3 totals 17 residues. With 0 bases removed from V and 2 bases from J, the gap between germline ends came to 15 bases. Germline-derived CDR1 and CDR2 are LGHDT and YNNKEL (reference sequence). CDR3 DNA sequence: TGTGCCAGCAGCCAAGATCCCCGCAGGGAATCCACAGATACGCAGTATTTT. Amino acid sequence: CASSQDPRRESTDTQYF.

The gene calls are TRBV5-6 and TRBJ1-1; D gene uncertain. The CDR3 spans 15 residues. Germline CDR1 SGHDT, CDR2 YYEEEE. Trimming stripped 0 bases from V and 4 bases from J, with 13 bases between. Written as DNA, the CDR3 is TGTGCCAGCAGCTTGGTTAGGACGCGGGGCACTGAAGCTTTCTTT. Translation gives CASSLVRTRGTEAFF.

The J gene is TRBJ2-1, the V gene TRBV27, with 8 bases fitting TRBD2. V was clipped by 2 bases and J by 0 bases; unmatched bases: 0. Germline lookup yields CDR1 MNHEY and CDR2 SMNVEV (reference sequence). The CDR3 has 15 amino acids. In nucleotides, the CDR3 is TGTGCCAGCAGTTTAGCGGGAGGCTCCTACAATGAGCAGTTCTTC. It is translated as CASSLAGGSYNEQFF.

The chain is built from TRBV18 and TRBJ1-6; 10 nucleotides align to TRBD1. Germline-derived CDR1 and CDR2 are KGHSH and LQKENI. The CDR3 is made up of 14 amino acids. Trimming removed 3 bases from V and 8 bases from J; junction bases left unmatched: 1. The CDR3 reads CASSPDRGDSPLHF. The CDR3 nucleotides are TGTGCCAGCTCACCGGACAGGGGGGATTCACCCCTCCACTTT. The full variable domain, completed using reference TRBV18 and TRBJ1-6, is NAGVMQNPRHLVRRRGQEARLRCSPMKGHSHVYWYRQLPEEGLKFMVYLQKENIIDESGMPKERFSAEFPKEGPSILRIQQVVRGDSAAYFCASSPDRGDSPLHFGNGTRLTVT.

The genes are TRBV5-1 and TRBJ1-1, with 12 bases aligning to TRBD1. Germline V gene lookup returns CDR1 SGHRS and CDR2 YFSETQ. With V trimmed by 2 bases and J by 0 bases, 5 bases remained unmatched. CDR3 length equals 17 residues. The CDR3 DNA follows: TGCGCCAGCAGCTTCTCCGGGACAGGGGGCTTGAACACTGAAGCTTTCTTT. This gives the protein CASSFSGTGGLNTEAFF. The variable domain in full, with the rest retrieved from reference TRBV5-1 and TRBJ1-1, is KAGVTQTPRYLIKTRGQQVTLSCSPISGHRSVSWYQQTPGQGLQFLFEYFSETQRNKGNFPGRFSGRQFSNSRSEMNVSTLELGDSALYLCASSFSGTGGLNTEAFFGQGTRLTVV.

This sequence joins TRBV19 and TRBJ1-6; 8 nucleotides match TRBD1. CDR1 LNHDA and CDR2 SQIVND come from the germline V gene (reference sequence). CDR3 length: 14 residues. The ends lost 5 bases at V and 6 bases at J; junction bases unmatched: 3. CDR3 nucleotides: TGTGCCAGTAGTCACAGGGGGTCTAATTCACCCCTCCACTTT. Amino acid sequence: CASSHRGSNSPLHF.

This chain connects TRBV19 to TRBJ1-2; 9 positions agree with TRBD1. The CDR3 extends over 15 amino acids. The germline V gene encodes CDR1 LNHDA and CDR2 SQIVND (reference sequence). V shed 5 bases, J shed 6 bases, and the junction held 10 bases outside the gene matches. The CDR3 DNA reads TGTGCCAGTAGTCGTGGCGATACAGGGGGCGATGGCTACACCTTC. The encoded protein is CASSRGDTGGDGYTF. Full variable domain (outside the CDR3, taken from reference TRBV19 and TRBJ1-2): DGGITQSPKYLFRKEGQNVTLSCEQNLNHDAMYWYRQDPGQGLRLIYYSQIVNDFQKGDIAEGYSVSREKKESFPLTVTSAQKNPTAFYLCASSRGDTGGDGYTFGSGTRLTVV.

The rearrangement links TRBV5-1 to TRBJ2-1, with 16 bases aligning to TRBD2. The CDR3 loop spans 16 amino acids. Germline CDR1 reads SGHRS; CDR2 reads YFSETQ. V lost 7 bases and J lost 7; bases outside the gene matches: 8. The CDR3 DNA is TGCGCCAGCTCGGGACTAGCGGGGGGGCAAGAAAATGAGCAGTTCTTC. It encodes CASSGLAGGQENEQFF.